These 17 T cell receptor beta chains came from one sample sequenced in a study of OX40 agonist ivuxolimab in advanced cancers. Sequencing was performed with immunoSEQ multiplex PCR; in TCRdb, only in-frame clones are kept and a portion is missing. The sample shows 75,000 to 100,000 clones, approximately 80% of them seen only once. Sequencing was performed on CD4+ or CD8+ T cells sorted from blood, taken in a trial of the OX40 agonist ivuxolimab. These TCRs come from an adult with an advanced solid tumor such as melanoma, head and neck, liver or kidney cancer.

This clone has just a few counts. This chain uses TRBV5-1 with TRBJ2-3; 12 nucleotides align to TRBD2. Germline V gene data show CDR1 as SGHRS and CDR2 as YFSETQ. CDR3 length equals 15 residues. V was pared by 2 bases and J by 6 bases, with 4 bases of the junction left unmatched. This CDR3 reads CASSLLAGGTDTQYF. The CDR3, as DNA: TGCGCCAGCAGCTTACTAGCGGGAGGAACCGATACGCAGTATTTT.

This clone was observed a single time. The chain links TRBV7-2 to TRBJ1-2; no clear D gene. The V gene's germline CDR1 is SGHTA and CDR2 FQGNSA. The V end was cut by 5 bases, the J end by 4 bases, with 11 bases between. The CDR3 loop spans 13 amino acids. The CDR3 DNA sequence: TGTGCCAGCAGCGCCGACGGGAGCTATGGCTACACCTTC. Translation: CASSADGSYGYTF. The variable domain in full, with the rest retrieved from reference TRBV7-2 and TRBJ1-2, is GAGVSQSPSNKVTEKGKDVELRCDPISGHTALYWYRQSLGQGLEFLIYFQGNSAPDKSGLPSDRFSAERTGGSVSTLTIQRTQQEDSAVYLCASSADGSYGYTFGSGTRLTVV.

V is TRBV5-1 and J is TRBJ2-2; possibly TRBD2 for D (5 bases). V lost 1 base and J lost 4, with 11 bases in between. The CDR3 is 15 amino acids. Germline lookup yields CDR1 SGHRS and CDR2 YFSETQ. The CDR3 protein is CASSLTGISTGELFF. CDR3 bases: TGCGCCAGCAGCTTGACCGGGATTAGCACCGGGGAGCTGTTTTTT.

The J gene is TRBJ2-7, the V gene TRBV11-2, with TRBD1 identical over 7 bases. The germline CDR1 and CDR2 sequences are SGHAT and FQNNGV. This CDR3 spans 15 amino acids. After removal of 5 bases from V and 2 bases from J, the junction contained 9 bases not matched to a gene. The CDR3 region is CASSVNRGVAYEQYF. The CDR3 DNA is TGTGCCAGCAGCGTTAACAGGGGTGTCGCCTACGAGCAGTACTTC.

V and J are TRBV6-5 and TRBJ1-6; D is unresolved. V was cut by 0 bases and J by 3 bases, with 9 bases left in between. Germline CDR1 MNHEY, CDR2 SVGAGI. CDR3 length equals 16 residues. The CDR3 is CASSYSWTDYNSPLHF. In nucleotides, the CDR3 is TGTGCCAGCAGTTACTCTTGGACGGACTATAATTCACCCCTCCACTTT.

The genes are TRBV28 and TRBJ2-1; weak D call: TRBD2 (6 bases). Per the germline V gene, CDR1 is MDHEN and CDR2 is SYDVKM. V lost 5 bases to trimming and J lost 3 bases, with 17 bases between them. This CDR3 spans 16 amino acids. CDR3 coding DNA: TGTGCCAGCAGTGCCCCGCGGGGCCGTCTCTACAATGAGCAGTTCTTC. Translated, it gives CASSAPRGRLYNEQFF.

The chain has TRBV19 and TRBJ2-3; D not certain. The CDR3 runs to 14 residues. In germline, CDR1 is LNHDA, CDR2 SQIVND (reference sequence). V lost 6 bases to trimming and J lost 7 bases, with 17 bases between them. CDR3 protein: CASSVGRHEYTQYF. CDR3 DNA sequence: TGTGCCAGTAGCGTTGGGCGCCACGAATATACGCAGTATTTT.

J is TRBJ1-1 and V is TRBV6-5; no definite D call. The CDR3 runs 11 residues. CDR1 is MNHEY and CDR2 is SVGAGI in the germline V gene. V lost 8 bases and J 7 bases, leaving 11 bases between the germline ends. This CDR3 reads CASQGPFEAFF. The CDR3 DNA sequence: TGTGCCAGCCAAGGGCCCTTTGAAGCTTTCTTT.

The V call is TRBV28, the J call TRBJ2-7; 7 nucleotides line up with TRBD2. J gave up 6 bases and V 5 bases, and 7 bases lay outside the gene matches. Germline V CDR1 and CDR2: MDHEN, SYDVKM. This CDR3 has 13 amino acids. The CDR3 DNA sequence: TGTGCCAGCAGTCCGATGGGGAGGGGCGAGCAGTACTTC. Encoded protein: CASSPMGRGEQYF.

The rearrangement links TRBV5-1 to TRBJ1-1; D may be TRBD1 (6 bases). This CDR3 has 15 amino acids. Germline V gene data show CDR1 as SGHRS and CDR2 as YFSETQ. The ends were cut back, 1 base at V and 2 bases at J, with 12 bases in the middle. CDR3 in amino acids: CASSLMDGGNTEAFF. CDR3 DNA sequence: TGCGCCAGCAGCTTGATGGACGGGGGCAACACTGAAGCTTTCTTT.

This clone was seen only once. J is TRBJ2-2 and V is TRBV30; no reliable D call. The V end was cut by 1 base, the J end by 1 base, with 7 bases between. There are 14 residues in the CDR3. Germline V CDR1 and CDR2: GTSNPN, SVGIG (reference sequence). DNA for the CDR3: TGTGCCTGGAGTGCCAGACTGAACACCGGGGAGCTGTTTTTT. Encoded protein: CAWSARLNTGELFF.

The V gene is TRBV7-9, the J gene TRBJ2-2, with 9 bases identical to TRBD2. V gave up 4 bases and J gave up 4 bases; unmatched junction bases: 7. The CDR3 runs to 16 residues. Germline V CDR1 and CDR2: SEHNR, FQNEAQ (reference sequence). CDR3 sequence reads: CASSSLAGVVTGELFF. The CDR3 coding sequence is TGTGCCAGCAGCTCCTTAGCGGGAGTTGTCACCGGGGAGCTGTTTTTT.

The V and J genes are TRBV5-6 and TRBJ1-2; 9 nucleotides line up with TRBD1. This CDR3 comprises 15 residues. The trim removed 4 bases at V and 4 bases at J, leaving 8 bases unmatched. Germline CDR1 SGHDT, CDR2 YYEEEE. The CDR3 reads CASSLRPDRGYGYTF. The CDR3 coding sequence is TGTGCCAGCAGCCTCCGTCCGGACAGGGGCTATGGCTACACCTTC.

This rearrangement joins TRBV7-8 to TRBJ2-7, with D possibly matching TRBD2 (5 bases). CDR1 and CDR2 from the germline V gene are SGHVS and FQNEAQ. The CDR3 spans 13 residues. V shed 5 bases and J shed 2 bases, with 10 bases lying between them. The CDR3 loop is CASSESGPYEQYF. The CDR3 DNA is TGTGCCAGCAGCGAAAGCGGTCCCTACGAGCAGTACTTC.

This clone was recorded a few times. CDR3 protein: CASRFDGQPQHF. Here the CDR3 DNA reads TGCGCCAGCAGATTCGATGGACAGCCCCAGCATTTT. The V gene is TRBV10-1, the J gene TRBJ1-5; D gene ambiguous. This CDR3 has 12 amino acids. Germline V CDR1 and CDR2: WNHNN, SYGVQD (reference sequence). Between the trimmed V and J ends, which lost 6 bases and 7 bases, there was a span of 10 bases.

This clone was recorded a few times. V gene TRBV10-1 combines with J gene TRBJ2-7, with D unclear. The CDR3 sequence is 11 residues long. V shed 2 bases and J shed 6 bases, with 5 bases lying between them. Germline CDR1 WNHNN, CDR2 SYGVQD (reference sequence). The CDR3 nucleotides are TGCGCCAGCAGTGAGGGTTTCGAGCAGTACTTC. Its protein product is CASSEGFEQYF.

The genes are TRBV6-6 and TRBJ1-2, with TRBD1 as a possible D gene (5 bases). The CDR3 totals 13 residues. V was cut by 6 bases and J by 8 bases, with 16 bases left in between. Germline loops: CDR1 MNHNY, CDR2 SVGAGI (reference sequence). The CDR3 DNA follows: TGTGCCAGCAGATACCAGGGCATGGGGGGCTACACCTTC. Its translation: CASRYQGMGGYTF.